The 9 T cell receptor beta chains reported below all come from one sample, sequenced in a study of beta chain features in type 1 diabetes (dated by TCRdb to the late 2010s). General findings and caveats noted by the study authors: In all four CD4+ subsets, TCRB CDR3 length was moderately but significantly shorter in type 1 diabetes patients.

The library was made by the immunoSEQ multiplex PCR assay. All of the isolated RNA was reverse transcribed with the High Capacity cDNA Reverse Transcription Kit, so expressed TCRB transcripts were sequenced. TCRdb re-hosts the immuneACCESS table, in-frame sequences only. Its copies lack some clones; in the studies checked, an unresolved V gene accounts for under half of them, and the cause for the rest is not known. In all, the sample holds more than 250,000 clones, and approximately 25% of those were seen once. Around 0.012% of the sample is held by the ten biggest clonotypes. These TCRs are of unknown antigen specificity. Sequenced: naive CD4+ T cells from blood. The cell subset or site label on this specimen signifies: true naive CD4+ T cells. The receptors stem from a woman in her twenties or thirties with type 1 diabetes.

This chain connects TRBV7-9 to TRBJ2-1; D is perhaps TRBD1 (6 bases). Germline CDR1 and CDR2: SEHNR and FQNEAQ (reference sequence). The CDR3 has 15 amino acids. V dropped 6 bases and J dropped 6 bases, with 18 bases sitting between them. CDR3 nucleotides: TGTGCCAGCAGTTTCCTAACTCGACAGGTCAATGAGCAGTTCTTC. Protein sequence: CASSFLTRQVNEQFF.

CDR3 in DNA: TGTGCCAGCAGCAGGGGGACGGGGCGTTTGTACGAGCAGTACTTC. Translating it yields CASSRGTGRLYEQYF. The chain combines TRBV7-6 with TRBJ2-7, with D possibly matching TRBD1 (6 bases). Trimming took 5 bases from V and 4 from J, leaving 18 bases between them. The length of the CDR3 is 15 residues. Looked up from germline, CDR1 is SGHVS and CDR2 is FNYEAQ. Looking up the rest from reference TRBV7-6 and TRBJ2-7 gives the full variable domain: GAGVSQSPRYKVTKRGQDVALRCDPISGHVSLYWYRQALGQGPEFLTYFNYEAQQDKSGLPNDRFSAERPEGSISTLTIQRTEQRDSAMYRCASSRGTGRLYEQYFGPGTRLTVT.

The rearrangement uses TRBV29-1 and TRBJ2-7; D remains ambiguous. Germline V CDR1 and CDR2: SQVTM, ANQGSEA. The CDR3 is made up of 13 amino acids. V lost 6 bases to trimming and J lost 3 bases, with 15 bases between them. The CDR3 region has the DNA TGCAGCGTGAACGAGAAAATTGGCTACGAGCAGTACTTC. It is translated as CSVNEKIGYEQYF.

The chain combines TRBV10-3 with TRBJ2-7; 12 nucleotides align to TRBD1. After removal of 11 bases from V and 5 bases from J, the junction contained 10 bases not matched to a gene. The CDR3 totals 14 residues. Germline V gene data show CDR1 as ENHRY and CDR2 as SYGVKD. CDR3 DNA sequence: TGTGCCGTCGCCGGGACAGGGGGCTTCCACGAGCAGTACTTC. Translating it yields CAVAGTGGFHEQYF.

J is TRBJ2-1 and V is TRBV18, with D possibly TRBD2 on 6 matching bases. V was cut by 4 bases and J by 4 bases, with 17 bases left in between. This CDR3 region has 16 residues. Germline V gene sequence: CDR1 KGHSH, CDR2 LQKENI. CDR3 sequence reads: CASSLNTGTQYNEQFF. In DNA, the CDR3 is TGTGCCAGCTCACTTAATACCGGGACTCAATACAATGAGCAGTTCTTC.

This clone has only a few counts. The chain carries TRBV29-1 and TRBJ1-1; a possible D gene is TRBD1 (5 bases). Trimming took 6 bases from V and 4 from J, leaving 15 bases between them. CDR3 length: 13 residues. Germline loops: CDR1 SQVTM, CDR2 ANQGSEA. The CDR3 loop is CSVGGGIGTEAFF. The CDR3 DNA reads TGCAGCGTGGGCGGGGGGATTGGCACTGAAGCTTTCTTT.

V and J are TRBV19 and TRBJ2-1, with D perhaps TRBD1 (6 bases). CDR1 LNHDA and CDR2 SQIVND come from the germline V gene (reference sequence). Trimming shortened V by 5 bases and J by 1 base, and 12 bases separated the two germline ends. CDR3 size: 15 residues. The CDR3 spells CASSSLTGSYNEQFF. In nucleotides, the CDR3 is TGTGCCAGTAGTTCCCTGACAGGATCCTACAATGAGCAGTTCTTC. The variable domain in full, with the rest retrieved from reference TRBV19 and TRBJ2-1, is DGGITQSPKYLFRKEGQNVTLSCEQNLNHDAMYWYRQDPGQGLRLIYYSQIVNDFQKGDIAEGYSVSREKKESFPLTVTSAQKNPTAFYLCASSSLTGSYNEQFFGPGTRLTVL.

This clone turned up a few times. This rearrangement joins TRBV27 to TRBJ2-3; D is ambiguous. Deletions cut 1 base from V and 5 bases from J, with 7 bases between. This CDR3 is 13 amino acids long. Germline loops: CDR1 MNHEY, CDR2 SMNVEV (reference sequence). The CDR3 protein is CASSLFRGDTQYF. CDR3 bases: TGTGCCAGCAGTTTATTCAGAGGAGATACGCAGTATTTT.

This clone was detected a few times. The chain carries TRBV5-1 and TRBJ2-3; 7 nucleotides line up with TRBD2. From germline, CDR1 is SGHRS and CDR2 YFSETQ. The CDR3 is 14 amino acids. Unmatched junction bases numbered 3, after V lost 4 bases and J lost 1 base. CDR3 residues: CASSTTSGTDTQYF. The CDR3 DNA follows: TGCGCCAGCAGCACCACTAGCGGCACAGATACGCAGTATTTT.